A selection of T cell receptor beta chains follows, all from one sample in a study of monozygotic twins with inflammatory bowel disease. Each CDR3 protein gets one entry in TCRdb, which reprocessed the 5' RACE reads and gives no DNA. Reported are roughly 320,000 distinct CDR3 sequences; the ten largest clones contain over 5%. The sequencing sample was made of blood. Receptors originate from a human donor with ulcerative colitis or Crohn's disease, or a healthy co-twin of an affected twin (not recorded which). The CDR3 runs from the conserved cysteine through the conserved F or W. The order of the fields is V gene, J gene, CDR3 protein.

V gene: TRBV7-2; J gene: TRBJ1-2; CDR3 protein: CASSLDGPGYTF
V gene: TRBV11-2; J gene: TRBJ1-3; CDR3 protein: CASSSTDTLRASGNTIYF
V gene: TRBV7-9; J gene: TRBJ2-7; CDR3 protein: CASTSRQNEQYF
V gene: TRBV6-5; J gene: TRBJ2-4; CDR3 protein: CASSSALQRGGNIQYF
V gene: TRBV27; J gene: TRBJ2-7; CDR3 protein: CASSARLADIYEQYF
V gene: TRBV4-1; J gene: TRBJ2-1; CDR3 protein: CASSQAFLAGGGNEQFF
V gene: TRBV19; J gene: TRBJ1-6; CDR3 protein: CANQRQGFYEGNSPLHF
V gene: TRBV28; J gene: TRBJ2-4; CDR3 protein: CASRRQLAGRLGPMAKNIQYF
V gene: TRBV20-1; J gene: TRBJ2-1; CDR3 protein: CSAKVADAYNEQFF
V gene: TRBV19; J gene: TRBJ1-3; CDR3 protein: CASSQRNTIYF
V gene: TRBV5-6; J gene: TRBJ2-1; CDR3 protein: CASSQRLILAGVPPDNEQFF
V gene: TRBV6-6; J gene: TRBJ1-3; CDR3 protein: CASVAGTFGNTIYF
V gene: TRBV28; J gene: TRBJ2-3; CDR3 protein: CASSLGDRDTQYF
V gene: TRBV12-3/TRBV12-4; J gene: TRBJ2-2; CDR3 protein: CASRVYTGELFF
V gene: TRBV30; J gene: TRBJ2-1; CDR3 protein: CAWTGTGGLDEQFF
V gene: TRBV20-1; J gene: TRBJ1-1; CDR3 protein: CSARAGTGVFTEAFF
V gene: TRBV4-2; J gene: TRBJ2-1; CDR3 protein: CASSQVGQYNEQFF
V gene: TRBV12-3/TRBV12-4; J gene: TRBJ1-1; CDR3 protein: CASSLNQRNTEAFF
V gene: TRBV12-3/TRBV12-4; J gene: TRBJ2-1; CDR3 protein: CASSRLYEQFF
V gene: TRBV19; J gene: TRBJ2-7; CDR3 protein: CASSPGLTGGYEQYF
V gene: TRBV12-3/TRBV12-4; J gene: TRBJ2-1; CDR3 protein: CASSLFGFSYNEQFF
V gene: TRBV4-3; J gene: TRBJ2-1; CDR3 protein: CASSQGRAEAFLF
V gene: TRBV6-2/TRBV6-3; J gene: TRBJ2-7; CDR3 protein: CASSWQSNEHYF
V gene: TRBV7-9; J gene: TRBJ2-1; CDR3 protein: CASSHHNGNNNEQFF
V gene: TRBV18; J gene: TRBJ2-7; CDR3 protein: CASSPISGSSFEQYF
V gene: TRBV5-1; J gene: TRBJ2-3; CDR3 protein: CASSSLAGESDTQYF
V gene: TRBV6-1; J gene: TRBJ2-7; CDR3 protein: CASRAVTLAGSYEQYF
V gene: TRBV11-2; J gene: TRBJ2-5; CDR3 protein: CASSFLMTGGEETQYF
V gene: TRBV7-8; J gene: TRBJ2-3; CDR3 protein: CASRSQTVPSTDTQYF
V gene: TRBV12-3/TRBV12-4; J gene: TRBJ1-1; CDR3 protein: CASSFYNTEAFF
V gene: TRBV6-1; J gene: TRBJ1-5; CDR3 protein: CASLSVGPYNQPQHF
V gene: TRBV15; J gene: TRBJ2-7; CDR3 protein: CATSRARSGPHEQYF
V gene: TRBV18; J gene: TRBJ1-2; CDR3 protein: CASSPLDRGDYGYTF
V gene: TRBV12-3/TRBV12-4; J gene: TRBJ2-1; CDR3 protein: CASSLHWAGEDREQFF
V gene: TRBV7-2; J gene: TRBJ1-1; CDR3 protein: CASNPGLGYTEAFF
V gene: TRBV28; J gene: TRBJ2-7; CDR3 protein: CASSHLSGSVSYEQYF
V gene: TRBV7-8; J gene: TRBJ1-3; CDR3 protein: CASSLQKQPSSGNTIYF
V gene: TRBV12-3/TRBV12-4; J gene: TRBJ2-2; CDR3 protein: CASTLEGSSVAGELFF
V gene: TRBV7-2; J gene: TRBJ1-2; CDR3 protein: CASSLDGTDPNYGYTF
V gene: TRBV6-2/TRBV6-3; J gene: TRBJ2-1; CDR3 protein: CASKPSGNYNEQFF
V gene: TRBV28; J gene: TRBJ2-1; CDR3 protein: CASSPRRWAGDNEQFF
V gene: TRBV10-3; J gene: TRBJ2-2; CDR3 protein: CAIRREGRGTGELFF
V gene: TRBV19; J gene: TRBJ2-4; CDR3 protein: CASSIELGWGQRLNIQYF
V gene: TRBV29-1; J gene: TRBJ1-2; CDR3 protein: CSATGGNEYGYTF
V gene: TRBV12-3/TRBV12-4; J gene: TRBJ2-7; CDR3 protein: CASSRGDSYEQYF
V gene: TRBV12-3/TRBV12-4; J gene: TRBJ2-3; CDR3 protein: CASSFGSGLYTDTQYF
V gene: TRBV27; J gene: TRBJ1-4; CDR3 protein: CASRSGGATNEKLFF
V gene: TRBV6-2/TRBV6-3; J gene: TRBJ2-1; CDR3 protein: CASSYSLGAGEQFF
V gene: TRBV20-1; J gene: TRBJ2-1; CDR3 protein: CSAPFGGAPSYNEQFF
V gene: TRBV29-1; J gene: TRBJ2-7; CDR3 protein: CSPAGWRVFIYEQYF
V gene: TRBV10-3; J gene: TRBJ2-3; CDR3 protein: CATRRSGGNPSTDTQYF
V gene: TRBV6-1; J gene: TRBJ1-5; CDR3 protein: CASRLDRGESQPQHF
V gene: TRBV7-7; J gene: TRBJ2-3; CDR3 protein: CASSLGLAGSSDTQYF
V gene: TRBV20-1; J gene: TRBJ1-4; CDR3 protein: CSVLPPGQGLNEKLFF
V gene: TRBV7-8; J gene: TRBJ2-1; CDR3 protein: CASKGALGSYNEQFF
V gene: TRBV6-5; J gene: TRBJ2-4; CDR3 protein: CASTSRRTIAKNIQYF
V gene: TRBV7-2; J gene: TRBJ2-1; CDR3 protein: CASSKSGTLDEQFF